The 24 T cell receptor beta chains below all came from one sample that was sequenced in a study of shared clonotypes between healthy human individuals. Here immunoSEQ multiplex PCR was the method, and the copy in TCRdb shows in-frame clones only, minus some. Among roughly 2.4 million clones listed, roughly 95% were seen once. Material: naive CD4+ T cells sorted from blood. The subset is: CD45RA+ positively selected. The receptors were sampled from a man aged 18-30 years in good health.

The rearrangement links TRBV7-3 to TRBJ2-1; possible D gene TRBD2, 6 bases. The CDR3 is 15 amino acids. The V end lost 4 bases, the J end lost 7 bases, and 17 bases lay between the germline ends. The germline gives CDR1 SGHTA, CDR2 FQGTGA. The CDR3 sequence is CASSSGRGVRNEQFF. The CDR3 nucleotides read TGTGCCAGCAGCTCGGGGCGGGGAGTAAGGAATGAGCAGTTCTTC.

For the CDR3, the DNA is TGTGCCAGCAGCACCGGCCAAGGGGGAGGAAAAGAGACCCAGTACTTC. It is translated as CASSTGQGGGKETQYF. V and J are TRBV7-2 and TRBJ2-5; D might be TRBD1 or TRBD2, each matching 6 bases. Trimming cost V 5 bases and J 3 bases, with 19 bases left between them. This CDR3 region has 16 residues. Germline V gives CDR1 SGHTA, CDR2 FQGNSA.

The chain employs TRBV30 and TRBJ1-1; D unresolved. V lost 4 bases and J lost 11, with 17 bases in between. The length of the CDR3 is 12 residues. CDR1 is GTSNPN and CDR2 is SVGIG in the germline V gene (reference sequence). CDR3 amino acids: CAWTSGERRAFF. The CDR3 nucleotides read TGTGCCTGGACGAGCGGGGAAAGGCGCGCTTTCTTT.

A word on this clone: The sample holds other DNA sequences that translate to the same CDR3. The chain's CDR3 is CASSPLSTDTQYF. The CDR3 DNA reads as TGTGCCAGCAGTCCCCTGAGCACAGATACGCAGTATTTT. This chain links TRBV27 with TRBJ2-3; unclear D gene. The CDR3 is made up of 13 amino acids. CDR1 is MNHEY and CDR2 is SMNVEV in the germline V gene (reference sequence). V lost 5 bases, J lost 0 bases, and 6 bases lay in between.

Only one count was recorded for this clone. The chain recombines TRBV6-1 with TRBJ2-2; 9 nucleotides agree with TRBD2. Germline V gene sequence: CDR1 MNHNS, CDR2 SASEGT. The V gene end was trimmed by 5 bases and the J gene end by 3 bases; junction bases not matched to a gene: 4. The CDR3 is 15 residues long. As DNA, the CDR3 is TGTGCCAGCAGTAAGACTAGCGGAGACACCGGGGAGCTGTTTTTT. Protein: CASSKTSGDTGELFF.

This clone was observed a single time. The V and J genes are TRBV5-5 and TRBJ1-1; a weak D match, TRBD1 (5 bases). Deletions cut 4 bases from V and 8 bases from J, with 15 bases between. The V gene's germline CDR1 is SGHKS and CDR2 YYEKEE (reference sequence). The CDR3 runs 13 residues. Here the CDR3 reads CASSLQGFSEAFF. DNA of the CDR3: TGTGCCAGCAGCCTGCAGGGATTTTCCGAAGCTTTCTTT. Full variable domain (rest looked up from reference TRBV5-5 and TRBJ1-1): DAGVTQSPTHLIKTRGQQVTLRCSPISGHKSVSWYQQVLGQGPQFIFQYYEKEERGRGNFPDRFSARQFPNYSSELNVNALLLGDSALYLCASSLQGFSEAFFGQGTRLTVV.

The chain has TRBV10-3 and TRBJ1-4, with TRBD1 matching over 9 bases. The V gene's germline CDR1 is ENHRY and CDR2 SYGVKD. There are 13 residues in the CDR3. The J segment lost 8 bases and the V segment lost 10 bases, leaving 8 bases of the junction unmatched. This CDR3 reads CATSTGGIEKLFF. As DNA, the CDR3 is TGTGCCACCTCGACAGGGGGAATAGAAAAACTGTTTTTT.

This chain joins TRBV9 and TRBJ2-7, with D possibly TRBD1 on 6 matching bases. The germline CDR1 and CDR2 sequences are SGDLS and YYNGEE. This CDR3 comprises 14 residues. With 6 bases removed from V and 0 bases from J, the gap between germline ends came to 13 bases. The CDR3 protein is CASTATGNSYEQYF. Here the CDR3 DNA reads TGTGCCAGCACCGCGACAGGAAACTCCTACGAGCAGTACTTC.

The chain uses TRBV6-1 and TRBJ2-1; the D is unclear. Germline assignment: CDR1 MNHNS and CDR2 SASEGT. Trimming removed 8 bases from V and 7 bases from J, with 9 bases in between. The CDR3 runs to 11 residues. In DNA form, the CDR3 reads TGTGCCAGCGCTCGGCAGAATGAGCAGTTCTTC. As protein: CASARQNEQFF.

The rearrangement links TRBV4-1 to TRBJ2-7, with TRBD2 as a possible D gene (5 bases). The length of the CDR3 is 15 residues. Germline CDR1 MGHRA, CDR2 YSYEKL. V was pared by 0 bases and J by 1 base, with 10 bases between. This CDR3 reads CASSQERGKSYEQYF. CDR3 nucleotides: TGCGCCAGCAGCCAAGAAAGAGGGAAATCCTACGAGCAGTACTTC.

CDR3 loop: CASRDNPRVYNSPLHF. CDR3 bases: TGTGCCAGCAGGGATAACCCCAGGGTCTATAATTCACCCCTCCACTTT. This chain uses TRBV7-2 with TRBJ1-6, with D perhaps matching TRBD1 (5 bases). The V gene's germline CDR1 is SGHTA and CDR2 FQGNSA. CDR3 length: 16 residues. The V gene lost 6 bases and the J gene lost 3 bases, with 15 bases spanning the gap. The entire variable domain, with the rest obtained from reference TRBV7-2 and TRBJ1-6, is as follows: GAGVSQSPSNKVTEKGKDVELRCDPISGHTALYWYRQSLGQGLEFLIYFQGNSAPDKSGLPSDRFSAERTGGSVSTLTIQRTQQEDSAVYLCASRDNPRVYNSPLHFGNGTRLTVT.

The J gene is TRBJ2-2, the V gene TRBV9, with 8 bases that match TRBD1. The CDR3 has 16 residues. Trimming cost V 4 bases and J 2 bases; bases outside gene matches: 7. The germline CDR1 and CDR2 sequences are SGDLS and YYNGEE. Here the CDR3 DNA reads TGTGCCAGCAGCCTCACAGGGGGTGCTAACACCGGGGAGCTGTTTTTT. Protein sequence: CASSLTGGANTGELFF.

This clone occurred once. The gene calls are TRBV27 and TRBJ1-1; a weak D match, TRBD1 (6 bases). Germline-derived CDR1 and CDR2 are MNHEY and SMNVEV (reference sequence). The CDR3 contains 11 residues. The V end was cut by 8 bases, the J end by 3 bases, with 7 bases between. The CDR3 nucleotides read TGTGCCAGCCCAGGGGACACTGAAGCTTTCTTT. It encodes CASPGDTEAFF.

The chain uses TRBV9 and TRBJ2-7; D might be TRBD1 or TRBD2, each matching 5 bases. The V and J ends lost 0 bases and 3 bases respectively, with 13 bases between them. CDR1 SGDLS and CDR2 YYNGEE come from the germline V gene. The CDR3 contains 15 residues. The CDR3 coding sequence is TGTGCCAGCAGCGTAGCTGGGACGGAGAACTACGAGCAGTACTTC. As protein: CASSVAGTENYEQYF.

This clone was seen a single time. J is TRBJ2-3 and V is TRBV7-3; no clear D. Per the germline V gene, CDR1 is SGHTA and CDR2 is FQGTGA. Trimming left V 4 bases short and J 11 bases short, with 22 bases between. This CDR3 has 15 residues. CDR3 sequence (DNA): TGTGCCAGCAGCTCGTCGGCCGGGCCTGGTATGAAGCAGTATTTT. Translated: CASSSSAGPGMKQYF.

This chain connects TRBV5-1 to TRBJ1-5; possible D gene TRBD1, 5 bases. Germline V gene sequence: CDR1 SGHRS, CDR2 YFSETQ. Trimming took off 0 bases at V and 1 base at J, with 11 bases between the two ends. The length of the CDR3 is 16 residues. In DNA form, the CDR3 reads TGCGCCAGCAGCTTGGAGCCAGGGTTCAGCAATCAGCCCCAGCATTTT. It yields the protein CASSLEPGFSNQPQHF.

CDR3 DNA: TGTGCCAGCAGCTCCCTTACCATGAACACTGAAGCTTTCTTT. It codes for CASSSLTMNTEAFF. The rearrangement uses TRBV6-5 and TRBJ1-1; D is ambiguous. Per the germline V gene, CDR1 is MNHEY and CDR2 is SVGAGI. The CDR3 runs 14 residues. The germline V and J ends were trimmed by 6 bases and 0 bases, with 11 bases remaining between them.

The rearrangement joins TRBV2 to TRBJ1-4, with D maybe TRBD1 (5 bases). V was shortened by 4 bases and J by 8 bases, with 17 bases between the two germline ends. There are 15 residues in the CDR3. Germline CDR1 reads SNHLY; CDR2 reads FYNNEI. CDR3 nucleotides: TGTGCCAGCAGTGGACCGGGACTGAGGGACGAAAAACTGTTTTTT. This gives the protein CASSGPGLRDEKLFF.

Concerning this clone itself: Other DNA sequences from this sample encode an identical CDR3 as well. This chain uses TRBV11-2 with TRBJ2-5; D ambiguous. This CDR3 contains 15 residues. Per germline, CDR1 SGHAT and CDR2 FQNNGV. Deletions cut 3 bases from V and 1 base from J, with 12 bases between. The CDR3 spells CASSLDGTIQETQYF. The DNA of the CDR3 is TGTGCCAGCAGCTTGGACGGTACCATCCAAGAGACCCAGTACTTC. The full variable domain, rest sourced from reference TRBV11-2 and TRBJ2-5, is EAGVAQSPRYKIIEKRQSVAFWCNPISGHATLYWYQQILGQGPKLLIQFQNNGVVDDSQLPKDRFSAERLKGVDSTLKIQPAKLEDSAVYLCASSLDGTIQETQYFGPGTRLLVL.

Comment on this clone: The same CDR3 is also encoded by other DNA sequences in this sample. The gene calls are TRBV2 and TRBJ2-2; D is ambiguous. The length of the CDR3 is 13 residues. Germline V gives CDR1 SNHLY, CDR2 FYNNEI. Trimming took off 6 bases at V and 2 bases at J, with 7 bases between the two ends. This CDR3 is CASRSGNTGELFF. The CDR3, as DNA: TGTGCCAGCAGATCCGGAAACACCGGGGAGCTGTTTTTT.

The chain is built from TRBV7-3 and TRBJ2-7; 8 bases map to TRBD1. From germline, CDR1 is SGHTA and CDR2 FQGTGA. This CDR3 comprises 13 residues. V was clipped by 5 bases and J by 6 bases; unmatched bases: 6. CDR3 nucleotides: TGTGCCAGCAGCACCGGGACAGGTGGCGAGCAGTACTTC. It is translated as CASSTGTGGEQYF.

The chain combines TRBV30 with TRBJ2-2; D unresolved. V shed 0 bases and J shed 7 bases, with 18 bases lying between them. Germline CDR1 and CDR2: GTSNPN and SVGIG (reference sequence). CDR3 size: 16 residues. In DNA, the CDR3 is TGTGCCTGGAGTGTACAGATGAGACCCGGTTACGGGGAGCTGTTTTTT. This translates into CAWSVQMRPGYGELFF.

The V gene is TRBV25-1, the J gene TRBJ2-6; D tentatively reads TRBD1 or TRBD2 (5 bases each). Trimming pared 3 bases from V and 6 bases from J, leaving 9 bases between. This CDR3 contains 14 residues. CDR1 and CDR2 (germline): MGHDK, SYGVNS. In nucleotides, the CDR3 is TGTGCCAGCAGTGATGGGGGTAAGGCCAACGTCCTGACTTTC. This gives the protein CASSDGGKANVLTF. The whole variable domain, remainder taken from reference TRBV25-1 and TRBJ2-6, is EADIYQTPRYLVIGTGKKITLECSQTMGHDKMYWYQQDPGMELHLIHYSYGVNSTEKGDLSSESTVSRIRTEHFPLTLESARPSHTSQYLCASSDGGKANVLTFGAGSRLTVL.

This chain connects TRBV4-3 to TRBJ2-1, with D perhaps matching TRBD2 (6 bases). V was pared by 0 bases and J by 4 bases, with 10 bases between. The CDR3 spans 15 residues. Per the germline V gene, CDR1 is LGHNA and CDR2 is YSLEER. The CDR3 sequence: CASSQERGLYNEQFF. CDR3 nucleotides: TGCGCCAGCAGCCAAGAGAGGGGACTTTACAATGAGCAGTTCTTC.